The 5 T cell receptor beta chains listed next were all sequenced from one sample in a study of T cell clonality in common variable immunodeficiency. The repertoire was sequenced with immunoSEQ multiplex PCR; TCRdb's copy has only in-frame clones and lacks some. The sample yields tens of thousands of clones, without any singletons. Sequencing used peripheral blood mononuclear cells. Source of these receptors: a person between 18 and 70 years old in good health.

This clone has more than one count but fewer than ten. The read stops 3 residues short of the end of the CDR3; the missing end is completed from the germline J gene. The gene calls are TRBV19 and TRBJ2-5; 7 bases are shared with TRBD1. The CDR3 sequence is 15 residues long. Germline V gene data show CDR1 as LNHDA and CDR2 as SQIVND (reference sequence). This CDR3 is CASSVDRALRDTQYF. Incomplete CDR3 DNA: TGTGCCAGTAGTGTTGACAGGGCTTTAAGGGATACC. The whole variable domain, filled in from reference TRBV19 and TRBJ2-5, reads DGGITQSPKYLFRKEGQNVTLSCEQNLNHDAMYWYRQDPGQGLRLIYYSQIVNDFQKGDIAEGYSVSREKKESFPLTVTSAQKNPTAFYLCASSVDRALRDTQYFGPGTRLLVL.

Ten or more counts support this clone. The read gets to within 3 residues of the CDR3 end, and the germline J gene fills in the rest. The rearrangement uses TRBV7-8 and TRBJ2-3, with 9 bases identical to TRBD2. The germline V gene encodes CDR1 SGHVS and CDR2 FQNEAQ. V shed 1 base, J shed 3 bases, and the junction held 5 bases outside the gene matches. The CDR3 sequence is 16 residues long. CDR3 residues: CASSLGRTSDTDTQYF. The CDR3 bases that were read are TGTGCCAGCAGCTTAGGGCGGACTAGCGATACAGATACG.

A remark on this clone: The CDR3 end falls 3 residues outside the read, so it is completed with the germline J gene. The chain employs TRBV20-1 and TRBJ2-7, with TRBD2 matching 12 bases. V shed 6 bases and J 2 bases; nucleotides not matched to a gene: 8. CDR3 length: 15 residues. Germline CDR1 is DFQATT and CDR2 is SNEGSKA (reference sequence). CDR3 region: CSARTLAGGPYEQYF. Partial CDR3 DNA: TGCAGTGCGCGTACGCTAGCGGGAGGGCCCTACGAG.

This clone came up many times. The chain's CDR3 is CSATSGLATDEQYF. The CDR3 bases that were read are TGCAGTGCCACCTCGGGACTAGCTACCGACGAG. V is TRBV20-1 and J is TRBJ2-7; 9 nucleotides match TRBD2. Read coverage stops 3 residues before the CDR3 terminus; the germline J gene supplies the remainder. J gave up 5 bases and V 6 bases, and 11 bases lay outside the gene matches. This CDR3 is 14 amino acids long. Germline V gene data show CDR1 as DFQATT and CDR2 as SNEGSKA (reference sequence).

In this sample, this clone turned up many times. Read data end 3 residues before the CDR3 end; the end is taken from the germline J gene. The V call is TRBV11-2, the J call TRBJ1-1; 9 nucleotides align to TRBD1. Germline V gene data show CDR1 as SGHAT and CDR2 as FQNNGV. J was trimmed by 4 bases and V by 5 bases; bases with no gene match: 5. This CDR3 comprises 14 residues. CDR3 bases read: TGTGCCAGCAGCCCGACAGGGGGTGGCACTGAA. Its protein is CASSPTGGGTE. The whole CDR3 sequence is CASSPTGGGTEAFF.